The present TCR beta chain was sequenced within a study of CD8 T cells in Susac syndrome. V gave up 4 bases and J gave up 3 bases, with 10 bases separating them. Looked up from germline, CDR1 is SGHNT and CDR2 is YYREEE (reference sequence). CDR3 length equals 13 residues. Random hexamers were used to reverse transcribe the RNA input (about 0.45 to 1 ug). Each CDR3 protein gets one entry after TCRdb re-called the immunoSEQ multiplex PCR reads with MiXCR. The profile shows under 70,000 distinct CDR3 sequences, approximately 95% of them singletons. The genes are TRBV5-4 and TRBJ1-1, with D perhaps TRBD1 (6 bases). This clonotype was sampled from a human donor with Susac syndrome. Material: CD8+ T cells from PBMCs. CDR3 region: CASSGRGYTEAFF. DNA for the CDR3: TGTGCCAGCAGCGGAAGGGGGTACACTGAAGCTTTCTTT.